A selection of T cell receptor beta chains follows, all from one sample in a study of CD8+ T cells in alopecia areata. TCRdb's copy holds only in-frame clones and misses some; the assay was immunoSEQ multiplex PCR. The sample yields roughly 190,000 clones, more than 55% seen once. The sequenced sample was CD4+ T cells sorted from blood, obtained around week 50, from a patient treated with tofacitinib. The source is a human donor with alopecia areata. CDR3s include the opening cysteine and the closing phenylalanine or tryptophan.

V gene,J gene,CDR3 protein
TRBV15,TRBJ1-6,CATSDRARNSPLHF
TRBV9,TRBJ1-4,CASSPGTGLEKLFF
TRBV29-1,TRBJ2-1,CSVARSGNSGEQFF
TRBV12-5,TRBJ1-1,CASVPDSTYAEAFF
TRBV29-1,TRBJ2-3,CSLAGTSTDTQYF
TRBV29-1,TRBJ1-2,CSVEEGVGGYTF
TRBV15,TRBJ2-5,CATSGGGPETQYF
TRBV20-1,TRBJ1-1,CSALMNTEAFF
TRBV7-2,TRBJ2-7,CASTSGGQSYEQYF
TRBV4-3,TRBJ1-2,CASSQDHREGGYTF
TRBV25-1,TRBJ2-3,CASSEYGGTGGTQYF
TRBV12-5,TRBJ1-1,CASGLLSMNTEAFF
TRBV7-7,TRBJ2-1,CASSTQSEDEQFF
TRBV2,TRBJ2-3,CASRRGGTSTDTQYF
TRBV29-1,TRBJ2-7,CSVDPGQGSNEQYF
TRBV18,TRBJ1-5,CASSQATNQPQHF
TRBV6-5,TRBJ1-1,CASRRGYTEAFF
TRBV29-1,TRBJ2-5,CSVISRDREETQYF
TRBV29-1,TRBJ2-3,CSVRGTPRSTDTQYF
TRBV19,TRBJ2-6,CATAPQGTHSGANVLTF
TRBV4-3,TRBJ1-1,CASRTRGGAEAFF
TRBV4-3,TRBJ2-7,CASSQEHSPGYEQYF
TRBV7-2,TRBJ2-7,CASSFDGAYEQYF
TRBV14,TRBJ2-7,CASSPNSYEQYF
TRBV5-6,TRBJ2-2,CASSLGSGRTVTGELFF
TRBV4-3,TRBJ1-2,CASSQANYGYTF
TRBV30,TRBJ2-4,CAWGQGNIQYF
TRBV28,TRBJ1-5,CASSLVRVQQPQHF
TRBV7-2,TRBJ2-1,CASSPGGSLRYNEQFF
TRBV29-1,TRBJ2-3,CSVGGRATDTQYF
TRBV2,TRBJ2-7,CASSDGLLGEQYF
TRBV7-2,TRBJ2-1,CASTGQGSYNEQFF
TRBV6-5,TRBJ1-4,CASSYGSLEKLFF
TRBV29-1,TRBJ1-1,CSVEVRQALNTEAFF
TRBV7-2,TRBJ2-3,CASSRLTSGGAQQYF
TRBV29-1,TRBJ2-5,CSVTKSQETQYF
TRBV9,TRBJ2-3,CASSVRATDTQYF
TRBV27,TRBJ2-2,CASSFESGELFF
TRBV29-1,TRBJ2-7,CSGSSGGTYEQYF
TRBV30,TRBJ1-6,CAWSVRGQGASPLHF
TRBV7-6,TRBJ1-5,CASSLDRGFGQPQHF